This T cell receptor (beta chain) came from a study of blood T cell repertoires in COVID-19. There are 15 residues in the CDR3. Germline V lookup: CDR1 LNHDA, CDR2 SQIVND (reference sequence). Trimming pared 6 bases from V and 0 bases from J, leaving 14 bases between. This clone was seen once. Individuals aged about 18 to 89 years were recruited from 24 US areas. Clinical history as reported by participants underpinned cohort assignment. The assay was immunoSEQ multiplex PCR, and TCRdb's table has in-frame clones only and misses some. In the table there are approximately 300,000 clones, 70% to 90% of which are singletons.

Sequencing input: PBMCs or T cells enriched from blood (not recorded which). The receptor's source is a woman aged 30 to 39 who had recovered from COVID-19. The chain carries TRBV19 and TRBJ1-1, with D possibly being TRBD1 (5 bases). The CDR3 nucleotides read TGTGCCAGTAGCCCCGGTGTACAGGTGAACACTGAAGCTTTCTTT. Translated: CASSPGVQVNTEAFF.